Following are 11 T cell receptor beta chains from one sample sequenced in a study of cytomegalovirus exposure and HLA in healthy donors (dated by TCRdb to the late 2010s). Preparation of the library involved the immunoSEQ multiplex PCR assay. Here the immuneACCESS table is served through TCRdb, limited to in-frame sequences with V and J called. Missing clones are a known gap in these copies; in checked studies unresolved V genes cover under half, and the rest lacks a known reason. This sample lists 130,000 to 150,000 clones; approximately 90% were detected once. The ten largest clonotypes hold less than 5.5% of the sample. The source material was PBMCs. Receptors originate from a man aged 18 to 30 in good health and CMV-seropositive.

The V gene is TRBV27, the J gene TRBJ1-2; 8 nucleotides agree with TRBD1. Germline loops: CDR1 MNHEY, CDR2 SMNVEV (reference sequence). The CDR3 is 15 residues long. Losses at the gene ends were 5 bases for V and 4 bases for J; bases not matched to a gene: 9. DNA of the CDR3: TGTGCCAGCAGTCCTTTCAACAGGGGGGGCTATGGCTACACCTTC. Translating gives CASSPFNRGGYGYTF.

The V call is TRBV19, the J call TRBJ2-2; 8 bases align to TRBD2. Germline V gene sequence: CDR1 LNHDA, CDR2 SQIVND (reference sequence). CDR3 size: 17 residues. With V trimmed by 3 bases and J by 5 bases, 11 bases remained unmatched. The CDR3 DNA is TGTGCCAGTAGTATCATTAGCGGGGTCCTGGGGACCGGGGAGCTGTTTTTT. Amino acid sequence: CASSIISGVLGTGELFF.

The chain carries TRBV10-2 and TRBJ1-5, with TRBD1 as a possible D gene (6 bases). The germline CDR1 and CDR2 sequences are WSHSY and SAAADI. V was clipped by 1 base and J by 9 bases, with 10 bases between them. The CDR3 has 13 residues. The CDR3 sequence is CASSELQGLPQHF. Here the CDR3 DNA reads TGCGCCAGCAGTGAGTTACAGGGTCTGCCCCAGCATTTT.

The rearrangement links TRBV4-1 to TRBJ1-6, with a tentative D call TRBD1 (6 bases). Germline V gene sequence: CDR1 MGHRA, CDR2 YSYEKL. This CDR3 spans 17 amino acids. Trimming left V 3 bases short and J 7 bases short, with 19 bases between. CDR3 nucleotides: TGCGCCAGCAGCCACCTTGGACAGTCCCTTTCCAATTCACCCCTCCACTTT. It specifies CASSHLGQSLSNSPLHF.

The chain couples TRBV18 to TRBJ2-7, with D hard to call. V gave up 3 bases and J gave up 4 bases, with 7 bases separating them. Germline-derived CDR1 and CDR2 are KGHSH and LQKENI. The CDR3 covers 12 residues. The chain's CDR3 is CASSPRTYEQYF. The CDR3, as DNA: TGTGCCAGCTCACCTAGAACTTACGAGCAGTACTTC.

The V gene is TRBV28, the J gene TRBJ1-1; tentative D call: TRBD1 (5 bases). CDR3 size: 14 residues. Trimming removed 1 base at V and 11 bases at J, with 17 bases between. The germline V gene has CDR1 MDHEN and CDR2 SYDVKM. The CDR3 DNA follows: TGTGCCAGCAGTTTATCGTACGGGGGGATGGAGGCTTTCTTT. Translating it yields CASSLSYGGMEAFF.

This chain joins TRBV6-1 and TRBJ2-2; no reliable D call. The V gene's germline CDR1 is MNHNS and CDR2 SASEGT. This CDR3 spans 15 amino acids. Trimming took 6 bases from V and 0 from J, leaving 11 bases between them. The CDR3 loop is CASSLLEPNTGELFF. The DNA of the CDR3 is TGTGCCAGCAGCCTCCTAGAGCCGAACACCGGGGAGCTGTTTTTT.

This rearrangement joins TRBV9 to TRBJ2-5; 8 bases are a match to TRBD1. J gave up 3 bases and V 0 bases, and 10 bases lay outside the gene matches. Per germline, CDR1 SGDLS and CDR2 YYNGEE. This CDR3 contains 17 residues. The CDR3 sequence: CASSVGGKTGGKETQYF. CDR3 DNA: TGTGCCAGCAGCGTAGGAGGAAAAACAGGGGGAAAAGAGACCCAGTACTTC.

The rearrangement uses TRBV7-2 and TRBJ1-5, with D perhaps TRBD1 (5 bases). V was cut by 0 bases and J by 2 bases, with 26 bases left in between. This CDR3 comprises 21 residues. Germline CDR1 SGHTA, CDR2 FQGNSA. This CDR3 reads CASSLAGGRGGIGGGNQPQHF. CDR3 coding DNA: TGTGCCAGCAGCTTAGCGGGGGGTCGGGGCGGCATCGGTGGTGGCAATCAGCCCCAGCATTTT.

In its sample, this clone was seen once. CDR3 sequence: CASTTGSTYEQYF. The CDR3 region has the DNA TGTGCCAGTACTACAGGGTCAACCTACGAGCAGTACTTC. V is TRBV6-1 and J is TRBJ2-7; tentatively, D is TRBD1 (6 bases). V was pared by 9 bases and J by 2 bases, with 14 bases between. The length of the CDR3 is 13 residues. CDR1 is MNHNS, CDR2 SASEGT, per germline.

This chain uses TRBV5-6 with TRBJ1-1, with 10 bases fitting TRBD1. V lost 4 bases to trimming and J lost 5 bases; unmatched junction nucleotides: 5. The CDR3 has 14 residues. Germline values: CDR1 SGHDT, CDR2 YYEEEE. Written as DNA, the CDR3 is TGTGCCAGCAGCGGACAGGGGGGAGGAACTGAAGCTTTCTTT. Translated: CASSGQGGGTEAFF.